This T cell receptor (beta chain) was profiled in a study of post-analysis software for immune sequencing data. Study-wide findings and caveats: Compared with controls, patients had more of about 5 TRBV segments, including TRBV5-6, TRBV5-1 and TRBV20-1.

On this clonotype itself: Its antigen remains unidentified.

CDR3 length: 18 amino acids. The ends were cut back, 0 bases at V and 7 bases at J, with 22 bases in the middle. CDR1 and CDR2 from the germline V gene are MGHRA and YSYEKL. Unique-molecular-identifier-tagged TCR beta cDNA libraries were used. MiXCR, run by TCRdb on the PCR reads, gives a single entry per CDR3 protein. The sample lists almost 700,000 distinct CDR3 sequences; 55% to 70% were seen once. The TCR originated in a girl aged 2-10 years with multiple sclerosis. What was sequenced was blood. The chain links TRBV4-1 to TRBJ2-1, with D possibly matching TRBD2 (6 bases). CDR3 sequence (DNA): TGCGCCAGCAGCCAAGATGTCAGCGGGCCCGGCTGGGTGAATGAGCAGTTCTTC. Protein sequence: CASSQDVSGPGWVNEQFF.